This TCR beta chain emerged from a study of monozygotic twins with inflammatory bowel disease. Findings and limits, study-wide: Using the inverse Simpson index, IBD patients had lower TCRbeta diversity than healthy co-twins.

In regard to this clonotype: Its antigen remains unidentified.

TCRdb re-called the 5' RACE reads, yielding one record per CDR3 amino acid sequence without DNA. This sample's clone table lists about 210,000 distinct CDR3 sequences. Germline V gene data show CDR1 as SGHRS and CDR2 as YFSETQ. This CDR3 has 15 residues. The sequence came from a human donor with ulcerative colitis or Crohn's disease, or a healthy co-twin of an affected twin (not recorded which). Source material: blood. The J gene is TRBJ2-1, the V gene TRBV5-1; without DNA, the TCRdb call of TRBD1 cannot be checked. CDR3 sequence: CASSLVGIRGDEQFF.